The subject of this entry is one T cell receptor (beta chain). The target antigen is unknown. TCRdb reprocessed the 5' RACE reads via MiXCR and lists one record per CDR3 protein. The data show 1.5 million or so distinct CDR3 sequences, with roughly a third seen just once and approximately 0.25% held by the top ten. The data were taken from a study of identical twins. Findings and limits, study-wide: Weaker excess sharing between twins was seen in beta out-of-frame sequences.

The TCR originated in a newborn girl in good health. The material sequenced was cord blood.

CDR3 in DNA: TGCGCCAGCAGCTTGGGGGGACTAGCGGCCGACAATGAGCAGTACTTC. Protein: CASSLGGLAADNEQYF. This sequence joins TRBV5-1 and TRBJ2-5; TRBD2 matches 11 bases. The CDR3 is 16 amino acids. Germline CDR1 is SGHRS and CDR2 is YFSETQ. V was pared by 0 bases and J by 11 bases, with 12 bases of the junction left unmatched.